This T cell receptor (beta chain) appears in the sequencing data of a study of vaccination effects on CD4 cells after COVID-19. After expansion with viral peptide pools in the ViraFEST assay, antigen-specific CD4+ T cells were sequenced. Once cultured for approximately eleven days, the cells underwent separation to obtain CD4+ T cells. None of these healthy vaccinees had been infected with SARS-CoV-2 before vaccination. The V gene lost 4 bases and the J gene lost 6 bases, with 10 bases spanning the gap. This CDR3 contains 12 residues. Looked up from germline, CDR1 is SQVTM and CDR2 is ANQGSEA. This clone was seen a single time. Antigen specificity is unknown. Measured with immunoSEQ multiplex PCR; TCRdb has only the in-frame clones, and not every one. The table shows 60,000 to 65,000 clones, with less than 80% occurring only once.

This clonotype was obtained from a human donor who received a COVID-19 vaccine. Sequencing used CD4+ T cells from PBMCs cultured with HCoV-OC43 spike peptides, obtained before COVID-19 vaccination. Subset in this sample: HCoV-OC43 spike overlapping peptide pool stimulation. The chain couples TRBV29-1 to TRBJ1-5; D not resolved. The CDR3 nucleotides are TGCAGCGTTGTGTCGGGGAGTCAGCCCCAGCATTTT. Its protein product is CSVVSGSQPQHF.